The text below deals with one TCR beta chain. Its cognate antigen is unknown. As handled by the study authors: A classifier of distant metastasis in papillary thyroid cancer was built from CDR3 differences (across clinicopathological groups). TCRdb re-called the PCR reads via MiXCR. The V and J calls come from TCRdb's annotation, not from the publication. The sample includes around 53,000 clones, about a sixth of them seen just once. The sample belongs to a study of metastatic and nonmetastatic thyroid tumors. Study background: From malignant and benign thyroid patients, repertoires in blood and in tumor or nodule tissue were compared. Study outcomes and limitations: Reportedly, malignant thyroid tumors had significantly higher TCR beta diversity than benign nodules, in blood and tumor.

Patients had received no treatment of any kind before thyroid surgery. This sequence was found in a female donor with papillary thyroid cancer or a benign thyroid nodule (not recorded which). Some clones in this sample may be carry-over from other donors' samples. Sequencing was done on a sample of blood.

CDR3 DNA: TGTGCCAGCAGCTCGGGTGACAGGGTACCTGGGGGAGCTTTCTTT. Protein: CASSSGDRVPGGAFF. This chain joins TRBV6-1 and TRBJ1-1; 7 bases are a match to TRBD1. V lost 6 bases, J lost 10 bases, and 17 bases stayed unmatched. The germline V gene encodes CDR1 MNHNS and CDR2 SASEGT. The CDR3 length is 15 residues.